This T cell receptor (beta chain) emerged from a study of lymphopenia after photon versus proton radiotherapy (dated by TCRdb to the late 2010s). General notes on the study: In patients with gastrointestinal tumors who developed high-grade lymphopenia, the study compared the immunological effects of photon radiation therapy with those of proton radiation therapy. The cohort comprised roughly 20 patients with gastrointestinal tumors who received either photon or proton therapy and then developed lymphopenia. The study was designed to characterize how the impact on the immune system differs between the two radiation modalities.

This clone was found a few times. Its target antigen remains unknown. No base-level quality is on record; no much larger clone is a single base apart. Per the germline V gene (reference sequence), GTSNPN is the CDR1 and SVGIG is the CDR2. V and J lose 5 bases and 4 bases, and a span of 12 bases separates them. The CDR3 holds 13 amino acids from the cysteine to the phenylalanine. This entry keeps only the CDR3 DNA: 39 bases, framed from base 1. Overall study outcomes, separate from this receptor: After the lymphocyte count nadir, repertoires from photon-treated patients showed oligoclonal expansion, particularly of CD8+ Temra cells, and this expansion drove the decline in diversity. Across the cohort, an inverse correlation was found between a larger post-nadir drop in TCR diversity and overall survival time among patients who died. The authors looked at the survival association only in patients who died, and they framed better survival with proton therapy as a possibility rather than a demonstrated result. Relative stability during treatment was observed in proton-treated patients, whereas loss of naive T cells and TCR diversity and gain of effector/memory populations were observed in photon-treated patients.

Libraries were prepared through the immunoSEQ multiplex PCR assay. T cell repertoires were profiled with deep sequencing of rearranged TCR beta loci together with multiparametric flow cytometry. TCRdb took over this immuneACCESS table, retaining in-frame rearrangements with V and J assigned. Such tables are incomplete; in checked studies, under half of the missing clones stem from an unresolved V gene, and the remainder is unexplained. Recorded for this sample are about 22,000 clones; 80% to 95% of them occurred a single time. The top ten clonotypes cover around 10% of the sample. This TCR was sampled from a woman between 65 and 79 years old with pancreatic cancer. Some clones in this sample may be carry-over from other donors' samples. The chain couples TRBV30 to TRBJ1-5, with the D gene call left open. The starting material was peripheral blood, obtained from a patient treated with proton-based radiotherapy. CDR3 region: CAWDNGGNQPQHF. Here is the DNA: TGTGCCTGGGACAACGGCGGGAATCAGCCCCAGCATTTT.